A selection of T cell receptor beta chains follows, all from one sample in a study of post-analysis software for immune sequencing data. One entry per CDR3 protein results from TCRdb running MiXCR on the PCR reads. The sample has roughly 400,000 distinct CDR3 sequences; 39% are singletons. The sequenced material came from blood. The receptors were gathered from a girl aged 2 to 10 with multiple sclerosis. CDR3s include the opening cysteine and the closing phenylalanine or tryptophan. D genes are given only for firm matches. Size is stated for part of the rows, as once, few or many counts, or as a class when the clone is expanded.

.	TRBD2	TRBJ2-5	TRBV9	TGTGCCAGCAGCCCTCGGGGGGATTGGGAGACCCAGTACTTC	CASSPRGDWETQYF
few	.	TRBJ2-3	TRBV24-1	TGTGCCACCAGTGGAGGGACAGATACGCAGTATTTT	CATSGGTDTQYF
.	TRBD1	TRBJ1-2	TRBV29-1	TGCAGCGTTCAGGGGGCCCTTCCCTATGGCTACACCTTC	CSVQGALPYGYTF
few	TRBD1	TRBJ1-6	TRBV7-3	TGTGCCAGCAGCTTAACAGGGGGCCTTAATTCACCCCTCCACTTT	CASSLTGGLNSPLHF
.	TRBD2	TRBJ2-1	TRBV7-2	TGTGCCAGCAGCTTAGGGACTAGCGCATCCTACAATGAGCAGTTCTTC	CASSLGTSASYNEQFF
few	.	TRBJ1-5	TRBV20-1	TGCAGTGTAACCCGCCCGGGGGGAGGGTCTCAGCCCCAGCATTTT	CSVTRPGGGSQPQHF
few	.	TRBJ1-4	TRBV5-1	TGCGCCAGCAGCTTCGGACGGGGAAATGAAAAACTGTTTTTT	CASSFGRGNEKLFF
few	.	TRBJ1-2	TRBV10-3	TGTGCCATCAGTGACGGAGGGGGTTTTGACTATGGCTACACCTTC	CAISDGGGFDYGYTF
.	.	TRBJ2-7	TRBV11-3	TGTGCCAGCGGGAGAAGAGAGCCCTACGAGCAGTACTTC	CASGRREPYEQYF
few	.	TRBJ2-5	TRBV9	TGTGCCAGCAGCCTCGAAGAGGCTGGTTCCCCTGATGAGCAGTACTTC	CASSLEEAGSPDEQYF
.	TRBD1	TRBJ1-5	TRBV30	TGTGCCTGGAGTGACAGGGGTCGCAATCAGCCCCAGCATTTT	CAWSDRGRNQPQHF
few	.	TRBJ1-1	TRBV10-3	TGTGCCATCAGTGAGTCCCCCACTGAAGCTTTCTTT	CAISESPTEAFF
few	.	TRBJ2-3	TRBV28	TGTGCCAGCAGGTTGACAGCTCCGGGCACAGATACGCAGTATTTT	CASRLTAPGTDTQYF
.	TRBD1	TRBJ1-5	TRBV6-6	TGTGCCAGCAGTCACCGACAGGGTCGGGGCAATCAGCCCCAGCATTTT	CASSHRQGRGNQPQHF
.	.	TRBJ2-5	TRBV7-2	TGTGCCAGCAGCCCGTGGAATAACCAAGAGACCCAGTACTTC	CASSPWNNQETQYF
.	.	TRBJ2-5	TRBV11-1	TGTGCCAGCAGCTTAGATTCGAGTCCCCAAGAGACCCAGTACTTC	CASSLDSSPQETQYF
.	TRBD1	TRBJ2-7	TRBV11-1	TGTGCCAGCAGCTTAGCGGGGACAGCAGACTACGAGCAGTACTTC	CASSLAGTADYEQYF
few	TRBD1	TRBJ2-2	TRBV6-2/TRBV6-3	TGTGCCAGCAGTACGACAGGGGATCTCGGGGAGCTGTTTTTT	CASSTTGDLGELFF
many	.	TRBJ2-7	TRBV7-9	TGTGCCAGCAGCGACGGGGCGGACAGCTCCTACGAGCAGTACTTC	CASSDGADSSYEQYF
.	.	TRBJ2-5	TRBV10-3	TGTGCCATCAGTGGGGGTTCTCTAGAGACCCAGTACTTC	CAISGGSLETQYF
.	TRBD1	TRBJ2-1	TRBV29-1	TGCAGCGTGTCAAGACAGGGGAATGAGCAGTTCTTC	CSVSRQGNEQFF
.	.	TRBJ2-3	TRBV7-2	TGTGCCAGCAGATCGGACTTTAGCACAGATACGCAGTATTTT	CASRSDFSTDTQYF
.	TRBD1	TRBJ2-7	TRBV2	TGTGCCAGCAGTGAACCCGCAGGGGGCAGGTACGAGCAGTACTTC	CASSEPAGGRYEQYF
few	.	TRBJ1-6	TRBV4-1	TGCGCCAGCAGCTCTACAGATACCCTCCACTTT	CASSSTDTLHF
.	.	TRBJ2-1	TRBV10-3	TGTGCCATCACCCGGGACGCCGGGGGTGAGCAGTTCTTC	CAITRDAGGEQFF
.	.	TRBJ1-2	TRBV6-5	TGTGCCAGCAGTTACATGGGAGGGGTTAACTATGGCTACACCTTC	CASSYMGGVNYGYTF
few	TRBD1	TRBJ1-1	TRBV9	TGTGCCAGCAGCCTCCGGGACAGCGAAGCTTTCTTT	CASSLRDSEAFF
few	.	TRBJ1-6	TRBV7-9	TGTGCCAGCAGCAGCTTATCATCGAATAATTCACCCCTCCACTTT	CASSSLSSNNSPLHF
few	.	TRBJ1-2	TRBV12-3/TRBV12-4	TGTGCCAGCAGCGACCCCGAAGTACGCGGCTACACCTTC	CASSDPEVRGYTF
once	TRBD2	TRBJ2-5	TRBV6-2/TRBV6-3	TGTGCCAGCAGTCCTCGGACTAGCGGGATCGAGACCCAGTACTTC	CASSPRTSGIETQYF
.	.	TRBJ2-7	TRBV5-1	TGCGCCAGCAGCTTGGAATTGGCAAGCGAGCAGTACTTC	CASSLELASEQYF
.	.	TRBJ2-3	TRBV20-1	TGCAGTGCTAGCGCCCAACTAGTACCAGATACGCAGTATTTT	CSASAQLVPDTQYF
.	TRBD1	TRBJ1-2	TRBV4-1	TGCGCCAGCAGCCAAGTCAGCGGGACAGGGTTTGGCTACACCTTC	CASSQVSGTGFGYTF
.	.	TRBJ2-7	TRBV12-3/TRBV12-4	TGTGCCAGCACCGGTACCTACGACAGCCACGAGCAGTACTTC	CASTGTYDSHEQYF
.	.	TRBJ2-7	TRBV28	TGTGCCAGCAGTTTTAGCGGAGCACTATACTACGAGCAGTACTTC	CASSFSGALYYEQYF
few	.	TRBJ2-7	TRBV20-1	TGCAGTGCTAGACAGGATGGGACCCACTACTACGAGCAGTACTTC	CSARQDGTHYYEQYF
.	.	TRBJ2-3	TRBV6-2/TRBV6-3	TGTGCCAGCACCCGGGACACAGATACGCAGTATTTT	CASTRDTDTQYF
many	.	TRBJ1-2	TRBV10-3	TGTGCCATACGCCGGGGCGCTCCTAACTATGGCTACACCTTC	CAIRRGAPNYGYTF
few	TRBD2	TRBJ2-2	TRBV7-2	TGTGCCAGCAGCTTATCGGGACTACCTAACACCGGGGAGCTGTTTTTT	CASSLSGLPNTGELFF
.	TRBD2	TRBJ2-7	TRBV5-1	TGCGCCAGCCGACCAGCGGGATCCTACGAGCAGTACTTC	CASRPAGSYEQYF
few	TRBD2	TRBJ2-7	TRBV5-1	TGCGCCAGCAGCTTGAGTACGGCGGGAGGGATATACGAGCAGTACTTC	CASSLSTAGGIYEQYF
few	TRBD1	TRBJ2-3	TRBV10-3	TGTGCCATCGGACCGGGACAGGGGGCGGCGGATACGCAGTATTTT	CAIGPGQGAADTQYF
many	.	TRBJ1-2	TRBV28	TGTGCCAGCAGTTTAGGGGGATATGGCTACACCTTC	CASSLGGYGYTF
.	TRBD2	TRBJ2-5	TRBV12-5	TGTGCTAGTGGTTTGGTCCCGAGGGAGGGCTGTGACGAGACCCAGTACTTC	CASGLVPREGCDETQYF
.	.	TRBJ2-1	TRBV7-9	TGTGCCAGCAGCCCGTCAGCGGGCTCCTACAATGAGCAGTTCTTC	CASSPSAGSYNEQFF
few	TRBD2	TRBJ2-5	TRBV6-2/TRBV6-3	TGTGCCAGCAGGATGACTAGCGGCGGAGAGACCCAGTACTTC	CASRMTSGGETQYF
.	TRBD1	TRBJ1-2	TRBV20-1	TGCAGTGCTAGGGGACAGGGGGCGGGGAACTATGGCTACACCTTC	CSARGQGAGNYGYTF
.	.	TRBJ2-3	TRBV3-1	TGTGCCAGCAGCCAAGATAGGGGCTGGACAGATACGCAGTATTTT	CASSQDRGWTDTQYF
.	.	TRBJ2-7	TRBV7-9	TGTGCCAGCAGCCACCGTTGGGCCAACGAGCAGTACTTC	CASSHRWANEQYF
.	TRBD2	TRBJ2-3	TRBV12-3/TRBV12-4	TGTGCCAGCAGTTTATGGCAGACTAGCGGGGGCGCAGATACGCAGTATTTT	CASSLWQTSGGADTQYF
.	.	TRBJ2-7	TRBV20-1	TGCAGTGCTAGACGCATGGGGGACACCACGGGGGACTACGAGCAGTACTTC	CSARRMGDTTGDYEQYF
.	TRBD1	TRBJ2-3	TRBV7-9	TGTGCCAGCAGCTTATATACAGGGGGCAACACAGATACGCAGTATTTT	CASSLYTGGNTDTQYF
few	.	TRBJ2-1	TRBV6-4	TGTGCCAGCAGTGACGGGGCAGGCTCCTACAATGAGCAGTTCTTC	CASSDGAGSYNEQFF
few	TRBD1	TRBJ2-7	TRBV20-1	TGCAGTGCTGAGGGGGCCAGACAGTATTCCTACGAGCAGTACTTC	CSAEGARQYSYEQYF
.	.	TRBJ2-7	TRBV20-1	TGCAGTGCGGTGGGGGGGCAGGCGATTATCTCCTACGAGCAGTACTTC	CSAVGGQAIISYEQYF
few	.	TRBJ1-4	TRBV15	TGTGCCACCAGCAGAGATCGAGGGACGAGTAATGAAAAACTGTTTTTT	CATSRDRGTSNEKLFF
.	.	TRBJ2-7	TRBV28	TGTGCCAGCAGTCAATCCGTGTACGGGCAGCCCACGTACTTC	CASSQSVYGQPTYF
once	.	TRBJ2-1	TRBV3-1	TGTGCCAGCAGCGCAAAGGGGGGTTTTGTTTGGAGGACAGGCTACAATGAGCAGTTCTTC	CASSAKGGFVWRTGYNEQFF
few	TRBD1	TRBJ1-4	TRBV5-1	TGCGCCAGCAGCTTGCAGGGGGCGTTTCATGAAAAACTGTTTTTT	CASSLQGAFHEKLFF
.	.	TRBJ1-2	TRBV7-9	TGTGCCAGCAGCCTCCCAATGGACACTTCTAACTATGGCTACACCTTC	CASSLPMDTSNYGYTF